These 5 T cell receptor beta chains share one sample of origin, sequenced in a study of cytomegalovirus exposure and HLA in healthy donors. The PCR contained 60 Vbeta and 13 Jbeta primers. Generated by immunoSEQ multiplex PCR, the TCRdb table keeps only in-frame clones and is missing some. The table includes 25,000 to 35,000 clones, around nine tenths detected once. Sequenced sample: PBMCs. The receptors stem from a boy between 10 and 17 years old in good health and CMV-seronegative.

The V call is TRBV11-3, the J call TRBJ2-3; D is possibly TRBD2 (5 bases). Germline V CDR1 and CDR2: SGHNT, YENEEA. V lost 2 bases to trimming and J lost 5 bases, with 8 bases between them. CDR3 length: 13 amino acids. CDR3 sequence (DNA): TGTGCCAGCAGCTTAAATGCGGGAGATACGCAGTATTTT. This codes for CASSLNAGDTQYF.

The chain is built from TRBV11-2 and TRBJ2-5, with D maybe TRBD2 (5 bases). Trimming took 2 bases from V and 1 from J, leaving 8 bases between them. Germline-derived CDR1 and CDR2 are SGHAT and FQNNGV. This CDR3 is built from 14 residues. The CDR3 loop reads CASSLRRAQETQYF. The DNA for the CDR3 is TGTGCCAGCAGCTTAAGGCGGGCCCAAGAGACCCAGTACTTC.

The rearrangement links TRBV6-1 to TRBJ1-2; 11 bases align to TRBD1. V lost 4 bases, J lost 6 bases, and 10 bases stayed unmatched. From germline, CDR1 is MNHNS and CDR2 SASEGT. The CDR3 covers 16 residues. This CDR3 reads CASSAWTGGEVDGYTF. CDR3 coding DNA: TGTGCCAGCAGTGCCTGGACAGGGGGCGAAGTGGATGGCTACACCTTC.

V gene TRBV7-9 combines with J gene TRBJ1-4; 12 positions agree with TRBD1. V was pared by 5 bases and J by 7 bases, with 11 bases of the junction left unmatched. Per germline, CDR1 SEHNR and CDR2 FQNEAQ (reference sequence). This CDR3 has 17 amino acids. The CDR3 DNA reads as TGTGCCAGCAGCCACACAAACGGGACAGGGGGCCGTGAAAAACTGTTTTTT. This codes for CASSHTNGTGGREKLFF.

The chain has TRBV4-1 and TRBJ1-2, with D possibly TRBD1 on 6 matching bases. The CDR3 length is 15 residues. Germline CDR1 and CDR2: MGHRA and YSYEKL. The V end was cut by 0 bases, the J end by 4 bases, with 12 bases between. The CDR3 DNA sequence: TGCGCCAGCAGCCAAGAACAGACAGGTTCCTATGGCTACACCTTC. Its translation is CASSQEQTGSYGYTF.